This T cell receptor (beta chain) stems from a study of cytomegalovirus exposure and HLA in healthy donors. A multiplex PCR was run with 60 Vbeta primers and 13 Jbeta primers. In the original analysis: Later, an analysis found some 80 million unique TCR beta chains, and about 9.9 million of these were shared. Clones were read by immunoSEQ multiplex PCR, and TCRdb kept only the in-frame ones, dropping some. V, J and clone size were drawn from that table, and D and trimming were deduced from the DNA. The table has some 180,000 clones, about 77% seen once. CDR3 length equals 14 residues. V lost 4 bases, J lost 4 bases, and 8 bases lay in between. CDR1 and CDR2 from the germline V gene are SEHNR and FQNEAQ (reference sequence).

Sequencing used PBMCs. The chain joins TRBV7-9 to TRBJ1-6; the D gene is possibly TRBD1 (6 bases). The TCR originated in a woman under 40 in good health and CMV-seropositive. CDR3 in amino acids: CASSSDSYNSPLHF. The CDR3 region has the DNA TGTGCCAGCAGCTCGGACAGTTATAATTCACCCCTCCACTTT.